A selection of T cell receptor beta chains follows, all from one sample in a study of T cells in localized non-small cell lung cancer. Clones were sequenced by immunoSEQ multiplex PCR, and TCRdb holds only the in-frame ones, with some missing. The table lists nearly 40,000 clones, approximately 86% of them singletons. Sequences were derived from peripheral blood, sampled before any cancer treatment. The receptor set was obtained from a man between 18 and 55 years old with stage I lung adenocarcinoma. Both conserved end residues are part of each CDR3. Each record gives: CDR3 protein, CDR3 DNA, J gene, clone size, D gene, V gene. D genes are given only for firm matches. Clone size is not always given. Where it is, it says once, few, many or a class for expanded clones.

CDR3aa: CASSPLSSRTDTQYF
CDR3nt: TGTGCCAGCAGCCCCCTCTCGTCGAGAACAGATACGCAGTATTTT
j_gene: TRBJ2-3
abundance: .
d_gene: .
v_gene: TRBV7-3

CDR3aa: CASSAPSGGGNEQFF
CDR3nt: TGTGCCAGCAGCGCCCCTAGCGGGGGGGGCAATGAGCAGTTCTTC
j_gene: TRBJ2-1
abundance: .
d_gene: TRBD2
v_gene: TRBV9

CDR3aa: CASRDEISTQSRANVLTF
CDR3nt: TGTGCAAGTCGCGATGAAATCTCCACACAAAGTCGGGCCAACGTCCTGACTTTC
j_gene: TRBJ2-6
abundance: .
d_gene: .
v_gene: TRBV12-2

CDR3aa: CASLGGGHGYTF
CDR3nt: TGTGCCAGTCTAGGAGGGGGGCATGGCTACACCTTC
j_gene: TRBJ1-2
abundance: once
d_gene: .
v_gene: TRBV2

CDR3aa: CASSQDQGTDTQYF
CDR3nt: TGTGCCAGCAGCCAAGACCAGGGGACAGATACGCAGTATTTT
j_gene: TRBJ2-3
abundance: .
d_gene: .
v_gene: TRBV4-2

CDR3aa: CASSSGTLPYGYTF
CDR3nt: TGTGCCAGCAGTTCGGGTACCCTTCCTTATGGCTACACCTTC
j_gene: TRBJ1-2
abundance: .
d_gene: .
v_gene: TRBV27

CDR3aa: CASSEAMLGLAYGSGELFF
CDR3nt: TGTGCCAGCAGTGAAGCAATGCTGGGACTAGCATATGGTAGCGGGGAGCTGTTTTTT
j_gene: TRBJ2-2
abundance: .
d_gene: TRBD2
v_gene: TRBV2

CDR3aa: CASSLDRGGAEAFF
CDR3nt: TGTGCCAGCAGCCTCGACAGGGGAGGGGCTGAAGCTTTCTTT
j_gene: TRBJ1-1
abundance: once
d_gene: TRBD1
v_gene: TRBV16

CDR3aa: CASSRSDPNSPLHF
CDR3nt: TGTGCCAGCAGCCGCTCGGACCCTAATTCACCCCTCCACTTT
j_gene: TRBJ1-6
abundance: few
d_gene: .
v_gene: TRBV5-4

CDR3aa: CASSPRSSGYSGDTQYF
CDR3nt: TGTGCCAGCAGTCCTCGGTCTTCAGGTTATTCGGGGGATACGCAGTATTTT
j_gene: TRBJ2-3
abundance: .
d_gene: .
v_gene: TRBV7-9

CDR3aa: CASSSLYQGTEQYF
CDR3nt: TGCGCCAGCAGCTCCCTATACCAGGGAACCGAGCAGTACTTC
j_gene: TRBJ2-7
abundance: .
d_gene: .
v_gene: TRBV5-1

CDR3aa: CASTNSLGEQYF
CDR3nt: TGTGCCAGCACCAACAGCCTGGGTGAGCAGTACTTC
j_gene: TRBJ2-7
abundance: .
d_gene: .
v_gene: TRBV6-6

CDR3aa: CASSQQNLGVETQYF
CDR3nt: TGCGCCAGCAGCCAACAGAACCTAGGAGTGGAGACCCAGTACTTC
j_gene: TRBJ2-5
abundance: .
d_gene: .
v_gene: TRBV4-1

CDR3aa: CASSLDAGLGGTDTQYF
CDR3nt: TGTGCCAGCAGCTTGGACGCCGGTTTGGGGGGCACAGATACGCAGTATTTT
j_gene: TRBJ2-3
abundance: .
d_gene: .
v_gene: TRBV5-4

CDR3aa: CASSLLGGSNYGYTF
CDR3nt: TGTGCCAGCAGTCTGCTGGGGGGATCTAACTATGGCTACACCTTC
j_gene: TRBJ1-2
abundance: .
d_gene: .
v_gene: TRBV6-5

CDR3aa: CASSVGRENQPQHF
CDR3nt: TGTGCCAGCAGCGTAGGCAGGGAGAATCAGCCCCAGCATTTT
j_gene: TRBJ1-5
abundance: .
d_gene: .
v_gene: TRBV9